Each of the 3 T cell receptor beta chains below was sequenced from the same sample in a study of blood T cell repertoires in COVID-19. Measured with immunoSEQ multiplex PCR; TCRdb has only the in-frame clones, and not every one. This table has 100,000 to 150,000 clones, 70% to 90% appearing once. The sequencing sample was made of peripheral blood. The receptors were sampled from a man between 60 and 70 years old with acute or convalescent COVID-19.

This clone was counted a single time. The rearrangement uses TRBV11-3 and TRBJ2-1; D might be TRBD2 (5 bases). The germline CDR1 and CDR2 sequences are SGHNT and YENEEA. This CDR3 has 16 residues. Between the trimmed V and J ends, which lost 1 base and 0 bases, there was a span of 10 bases. In nucleotides, the CDR3 is TGTGCCAGCAGCTTAGGCGGGCTAGCCTCCTACAATGAGCAGTTCTTC. Residues: CASSLGGLASYNEQFF.

The chain combines TRBV24-1 with TRBJ1-5; tentative D call: TRBD1 (5 bases). Trimming pared 6 bases from V and 6 bases from J, leaving 14 bases between. This CDR3 region has 14 residues. CDR1 KGHDR and CDR2 SFDVKD come from the germline V gene. CDR3 in amino acids: CATSLTGPSQPQHF. For the CDR3, the DNA is TGTGCCACCAGTCTTACAGGACCGAGTCAGCCCCAGCATTTT.

The V and J genes are TRBV19 and TRBJ2-3; 11 nucleotides align to TRBD1. CDR3 size: 14 residues. V gave up 7 bases and J gave up 5 bases; unmatched junction bases: 5. Germline V gene data show CDR1 as LNHDA and CDR2 as SQIVND (reference sequence). This CDR3 is CASTPDRGLDTQYF. The CDR3 DNA reads TGTGCCAGTACCCCGGACAGGGGGCTAGATACGCAGTATTTT.